The rows below give T cell receptor beta chains drawn from one sample of a study of human T cells and chemical hapten exposure. Each CDR3 protein is one row after TCRdb ran MiXCR on the RACE reads. Of about 110,000 distinct CDR3 sequences detected, 9.2% appear once; the ten largest clones hold about 3.4%. The sequenced sample was whole blood, obtained in connection with sensitization to the hapten diphenylcyclopropenone (DPC). Source of these receptors: a woman in her forties with alopecia areata. Some clones in this sample may be carry-over from other donors' samples. Each CDR3 is given without its conserved first and last residue. Each record gives: V gene, CDR3 protein.

TRBV9 ASSAYSGGAANEQF
TRBV29-1 LRMIREDSPLH
TRBV28 ASSYTGSPVPDTQY
TRBV6-5 ASSIDLNYGYT
TRBV7-9 ASSLGGFNQPQH
TRBV5-1 ASSSNPSSGYEQY
TRBV11-2 ASSAPRLGDEQF
TRBV28 ASSLIVPNTQY
TRBV14 ASSRQGASGYT
TRBV30 AWNAGGSGNTIY
TRBV6-6 ASSYWTGGTDEQF
TRBV11-2 ASSLDSRGELF
TRBV6-6 ASSSRLGNQPQH
TRBV4-3 ASSQRTGSYGYT
TRBV3-1 ASSQRRGNQETQY
TRBV27 ASSLLSPQGSNQPQH
TRBV21-1 ASVGTGGRGTEAF
TRBV7-3 ASTPRSGGLVNQPQH
TRBV6-2/TRBV6-3 ASSYSWRAQPQH
TRBV4-1 ASSPGRGGGSGANVLT
TRBV7-2 ASRGRHMNTEAF
TRBV5-6 ASSLDQGHVYEQY
TRBV5-1 ASSLVPGNGYT
TRBV29-1 SVEGQVETQY
TRBV9 ASSFHGELF
TRBV5-4 ASSSGGGVNSPLH
TRBV7-8 ASSLGTSAPLSNTGELF
TRBV6-2/TRBV6-3 ASSVGPGQSYGYT
TRBV28 ASSLPGQPYYEQY
TRBV6-6 ASSYGGPDTQY
TRBV12-3/TRBV12-4 ASSPSPTSGGNEQY
TRBV29-1 SAEGGTEAF
TRBV7-9 ASSLAGTGLNTEAF
TRBV29-1 SVDSGTGSPEAF
TRBV19 ASSVQRDTGELF
TRBV7-9 ASRAPGNQPQH
TRBV12-3/TRBV12-4 ASSDELAGDGGELF
TRBV29-1 SARRGTSGIGELF
TRBV29-1 SVGLQGWANYNEQF
TRBV11-2 ASSPPRWDSSYEQY
TRBV14 ASSHWQGATDTQY
TRBV6-2/TRBV6-3 ASSYPGGGRSTDTQY
TRBV6-1 ASSEAGGNRKETQY
TRBV9 ASSPRGSSYNEQF
TRBV29-1 SVRHLGEQY
TRBV6-5 ASSFAGSSYNSPLH
TRBV29-1 SVPQGVYYGYT
TRBV20-1 SAGTSGGADEQF
TRBV6-2/TRBV6-3 ASQKGRGITEAF
TRBV5-1 ASSDGPTEAF
TRBV5-1 ASSAQGARTEAF
TRBV7-2 ASSLQGAGAEAF
TRBV18 ASSGGSTGELF
TRBV6-1 ASSEGETTFYGYT
TRBV11-2 AGSLVFGTNTGELF
TRBV6-2/TRBV6-3 ASSTTSTDRNSPLH
TRBV5-1 ASSFGAGLSDTQY
TRBV11-2 ASSSRGGIGGRSPLH
TRBV6-1 ASRDYRDRTPYEQY